This T cell receptor (beta chain) was recorded in a study of control samples from healthy donors and cancer patients. Profiled with immunoSEQ multiplex PCR; TCRdb holds only in-frame clones, not every one. The sample yields under 200,000 clones, about 94% seen once. The material sequenced was blood. This clonotype originated in a woman aged 40 to 55 in good health.

This CDR3 reads CASSWGTTNEKLFF. In DNA, the CDR3 is TGTGCCAGCAGCTGGGGTACAACTAATGAAAAACTGTTTTTT. This sequence joins TRBV11-2 and TRBJ1-4, with D hard to call. Trimming pared 4 bases from V and 0 bases from J, leaving 6 bases between. The CDR3 totals 14 residues. Germline-derived CDR1 and CDR2 are SGHAT and FQNNGV.